A single sample gave rise to the 8 T cell receptor beta chains below, sequenced in a study of T-cell memory formation after mild COVID-19. In TCRdb, the 5' RACE reads were re-called with MiXCR into one record per CDR3 protein. The table shows hundreds of thousands of distinct CDR3 sequences, with around 17% occurring only once. Sequences were obtained from PBMCs or a T cell subset sorted from them (not recorded which). Receptor source: an adult woman who had mild COVID-19 (a few samples of this study predate the infection). Cell type and time point are not known.

The chain couples TRBV7-8 to TRBJ2-2; possible D gene TRBD1, 5 bases. Germline-derived CDR1 and CDR2 are SGHVS and FQNEAQ. The germline V and J ends were trimmed by 11 bases and 1 base, with 11 bases remaining between them. This CDR3 comprises 13 residues. DNA for the CDR3: TGTGCCGGGGCAGCGATGAACACCGGGGAGCTGTTTTTT. Amino acids: CAGAAMNTGELFF.

This chain joins TRBV5-8 and TRBJ1-5, with 8 bases identical to TRBD1. The CDR3 consists of 17 residues. V lost 3 bases to trimming and J lost 2 bases; unmatched junction nucleotides: 10. CDR1 and CDR2 from the germline V gene are SGHTS and YDEGEE. DNA of the CDR3: TGTGCCAGCAGCTCAGGACAGGGATGGACGGGCAATCAGCCCCAGCATTTT. It is translated as CASSSGQGWTGNQPQHF.

This clonotype was detected only a few times. The V gene is TRBV24-1, the J gene TRBJ2-3, with unresolved D. In germline, CDR1 is KGHDR, CDR2 SFDVKD. The V and J ends lost 0 bases and 6 bases respectively, with 6 bases between them. This CDR3 comprises 13 residues. CDR3 nucleotides: TGTGCCACCAGTGATTTGAATTTGGATACGCAGTATTTT. Its protein product is CATSDLNLDTQYF.

This clonotype was picked up many times. This chain connects TRBV27 to TRBJ2-5; 12 nucleotides line up with TRBD2. The CDR3 totals 17 residues. The junction had 12 bases not matched to a gene; V was cut back by 6 bases and J by 4 bases. Looked up from germline, CDR1 is MNHEY and CDR2 is SMNVEV (reference sequence). The CDR3 DNA reads as TGTGCCAGCAGCACGACTAGCGGGAGCTTATTTCCAGAGACCCAGTACTTC. It translates to CASSTTSGSLFPETQYF.

The chain joins TRBV12-3 or TRBV12-4 to TRBJ2-5, with 8 bases matching TRBD1. The CDR3 spans 14 residues. V lost 6 bases and J lost 5; bases outside the gene matches: 8. CDR3 in amino acids: CASRRTGPGETQYF. In DNA, the CDR3 is TGTGCCAGCAGGAGGACAGGGCCGGGGGAGACCCAGTACTTC.

This clonotype was recorded a few times. The J gene is TRBJ1-2, the V gene TRBV6-5, with D uncertain. Germline loops: CDR1 MNHEY, CDR2 SVGAGI. The CDR3 runs to 15 residues. Trimming cost V 4 bases and J 2 bases, with 14 bases left between them. CDR3 bases: TGTGCCAGCAGTTCCCCTGCCGGGGTGAACTATGGCTACACCTTC. Protein product: CASSSPAGVNYGYTF.

There are a few counts of this clonotype. The chain joins TRBV7-2 to TRBJ1-2; D gene ambiguous. With 6 bases removed from V and 9 bases from J, the gap between germline ends came to 11 bases. The CDR3 is 11 residues long. Germline values: CDR1 SGHTA, CDR2 FQGNSA. This CDR3 reads CASRSNIRYTF. For the CDR3, the DNA is TGTGCCAGCAGATCCAATATACGCTACACCTTC.

Only a few counts were recorded for this clonotype. The J gene is TRBJ1-2, the V gene TRBV4-1; 10 bases fit TRBD1. Germline V gives CDR1 MGHRA, CDR2 YSYEKL. V shed 5 bases and J 6 bases; nucleotides not matched to a gene: 6. The CDR3 spans 14 residues. CDR3 protein: CASSTRQGADGYTF. The CDR3 bases are TGCGCCAGCAGCACACGACAGGGGGCTGATGGCTACACCTTC.